Below, one T cell receptor (beta chain) is given with its context. The data were taken from a study of cytotoxic CD8 clonotypes in ibrutinib-treated CLL. The data were produced by immunoSEQ multiplex PCR, yet TCRdb's version contains in-frame clones alone and is incomplete. Of more than 200,000 clones listed, 60% to 80% were seen once; the top ten hold more than 9.5%. V lost 6 bases and J lost 4, with 12 bases in between. The CDR3 covers 14 residues. Germline CDR1 MNHEY, CDR2 SMNVEV (reference sequence). J is TRBJ1-4 and V is TRBV27, with D perhaps TRBD1 (5 bases). This TCR was sampled from a human donor with chronic lymphocytic leukemia. The sample was PBMCs, taken after 12 months of ibrutinib treatment. Here the CDR3 reads CASSPGTFNEKLFF. The CDR3 DNA reads as TGTGCCAGCAGCCCCGGGACCTTTAATGAAAAACTGTTTTTT.